One and the same sample provided the 14 T cell receptor beta chains below, sequenced in a study of shared clonotypes between healthy human individuals. TCRdb's table, derived via immunoSEQ multiplex PCR, lists solely in-frame clones and lacks some. The table includes a few hundred thousand clones, 97% detected once. Sequenced input: naive CD4+ T cells sorted from blood. The subset was: CD45RA+ positively selected. Receptors originate from a woman younger than 45 in good health.

V usage is TRBV6-1 and J usage is TRBJ2-2; D is ambiguous. The CDR3 sequence is 15 residues long. CDR1 and CDR2 from the germline V gene are MNHNS and SASEGT. Trimming left V 3 bases short and J 4 bases short, with 12 bases between. The CDR3 protein is CASSEGLLGTGELFF. Written as DNA, the CDR3 is TGTGCCAGCAGTGAGGGGTTGCTAGGCACCGGGGAGCTGTTTTTT.

V is TRBV4-1 and J is TRBJ2-7, with 8 positions matching TRBD1. Trimming cost V 4 bases and J 0 bases; bases outside gene matches: 8. Germline assignment: CDR1 MGHRA and CDR2 YSYEKL. This CDR3 is 16 amino acids long. The CDR3 spells CASSRIIGQGSYEQYF. The DNA for the CDR3 is TGCGCCAGCAGCCGGATAATTGGACAGGGCTCCTACGAGCAGTACTTC.

The gene calls are TRBV11-2 and TRBJ1-2; no firm D call. CDR3 length equals 16 residues. V lost 3 bases and J 2 bases, leaving 16 bases between the germline ends. Germline V gives CDR1 SGHAT, CDR2 FQNNGV. The CDR3, as DNA: TGTGCCAGCAGCTTCCAACGGTTCGCGCCGAACTATGGCTACACCTTC. Translation: CASSFQRFAPNYGYTF.

The chain uses TRBV7-2 and TRBJ1-5; D is ambiguous. The CDR3 totals 13 residues. CDR1 and CDR2 from the germline V gene are SGHTA and FQGNSA. The V end lost 5 bases, the J end lost 1 base, and 6 bases lay between the germline ends. Here the CDR3 DNA reads TGTGCCAGCAGCCAGAACAGCAATCAGCCCCAGCATTTT. Its protein is CASSQNSNQPQHF. Full variable domain (outside the CDR3, taken from reference TRBV7-2 and TRBJ1-5): GAGVSQSPSNKVTEKGKDVELRCDPISGHTALYWYRQSLGQGLEFLIYFQGNSAPDKSGLPSDRFSAERTGGSVSTLTIQRTQQEDSAVYLCASSQNSNQPQHFGDGTRLSIL.

This clone was found once. J is TRBJ2-5 and V is TRBV11-1, with D possibly being TRBD1 or TRBD2 (6 bases each). TRBJ2-7 explains the end of the DNA better; the J call may be wrong. Germline CDR1 and CDR2: SGHAT and FQDESV (reference sequence). The CDR3 is 14 residues long. In DNA, the CDR3 is TGTGCCAGCACGAAACAATCGGGGGCCGGCGAGCAGTACTTC. The encoded protein is CASTKQSGAGEQYF.

The chain carries TRBV7-2 and TRBJ2-7, with a possible D match to TRBD1 (5 bases). The CDR3 covers 16 residues. Trimming pared 0 bases from V and 3 bases from J, leaving 15 bases between. CDR1 SGHTA and CDR2 FQGNSA come from the germline V gene. This chain's CDR3 is CASSLASVGAVYEQYF. The CDR3 DNA follows: TGTGCCAGCAGCTTAGCGTCCGTAGGGGCTGTCTACGAGCAGTACTTC.

The V call is TRBV11-2, the J call TRBJ2-5, with 10 bases aligning to TRBD2. CDR3 size: 15 residues. V lost 5 bases to trimming and J lost 7 bases; unmatched junction nucleotides: 10. CDR1 SGHAT and CDR2 FQNNGV come from the germline V gene. CDR3: CASSDTSGIFGTQYF. The CDR3 DNA follows: TGTGCCAGCAGCGACACTAGCGGGATATTCGGGACCCAGTACTTC.

The rearrangement links TRBV28 to TRBJ2-1, with D unclear. The CDR3 contains 15 residues. V lost 10 bases and J lost 0, with 16 bases in between. Germline-derived CDR1 and CDR2 are MDHEN and SYDVKM. The CDR3 spells CATSLGPSSYNEQFF. CDR3 sequence (DNA): TGTGCCACTTCACTTGGGCCGAGCTCCTACAATGAGCAGTTCTTC.

The rearrangement links TRBV5-8 to TRBJ1-2; the D gene is possibly TRBD1 (5 bases). The CDR3 consists of 14 residues. Trimming took 4 bases from V and 3 from J, leaving 13 bases between them. Germline CDR1 reads SGHTS; CDR2 reads YDEGEE. The CDR3 DNA sequence: TGTGCCAGCAGCCGATATACAGGTTACTATGGCTACACCTTC. It codes for CASSRYTGYYGYTF.

The rearrangement links TRBV18 to TRBJ2-2; the match to TRBD1 covers 7 bases. The CDR3 spans 17 residues. Germline CDR1 and CDR2: KGHSH and LQKENI. V lost 3 bases, J lost 0 bases, and 7 bases stayed unmatched. CDR3 sequence reads: CASSPGRGSPNTGELFF. The CDR3, as DNA: TGTGCCAGCTCACCTGGCAGGGGGTCACCGAACACCGGGGAGCTGTTTTTT.

V usage is TRBV6-5 and J usage is TRBJ1-2, with D maybe TRBD1 (5 bases). Trimming shortened V by 0 bases and J by 8 bases, and 19 bases separated the two germline ends. The CDR3 contains 16 residues. From germline, CDR1 is MNHEY and CDR2 SVGAGI. CDR3 coding DNA: TGTGCCAGCAGTTACTCGTTCGCAGGGTTATCTCAAGGCTACACCTTC. Encoded protein: CASSYSFAGLSQGYTF.

The V and J genes are TRBV2 and TRBJ1-2; 7 bases align to TRBD1. Trimming removed 3 bases from V and 6 bases from J; junction bases left unmatched: 13. The CDR3 runs to 16 residues. The germline V gene has CDR1 SNHLY and CDR2 FYNNEI. CDR3 nucleotides: TGTGCCAGCAGTGAGAACCTTCGGACAGGAGGCCATGGCTACACCTTC. This encodes CASSENLRTGGHGYTF.

This chain uses TRBV28 with TRBJ1-2; a possible D gene is TRBD1 (6 bases). V was cut by 11 bases and J by 2 bases, with 15 bases left in between. Germline values: CDR1 MDHEN, CDR2 SYDVKM. There are 13 residues in the CDR3. CDR3 region: CAGRSGVNYGYTF. In DNA, the CDR3 is TGTGCCGGTCGGTCAGGGGTGAACTATGGCTACACCTTC.

In the case of this clone: An end of the junction differs from the germline gene, which may be a read error. The rearrangement uses TRBV7-8 and TRBJ1-5; D perhaps matches TRBD1 (6 bases). The CDR3 covers 13 residues. Germline-derived CDR1 and CDR2 are SGHVS and FQNEAQ. CDR3 nucleotides: TGTGCCAGCAGCTTAGCCCAGGGGACCAGTGTGGATTTT. Encoded protein: CASSLAQGTSVDF. The entire variable domain, with the rest obtained from reference TRBV7-8 and TRBJ1-5, is as follows: GAGVSQSPRYKVAKRGQDVALRCDPISGHVSLFWYQQALGQGPEFLTYFQNEAQLDKSGLPSDRFFAERPEGSVSTLKIQRTQQEDSAVYLCASSLAQGTSVDFGDGTRLSIL.